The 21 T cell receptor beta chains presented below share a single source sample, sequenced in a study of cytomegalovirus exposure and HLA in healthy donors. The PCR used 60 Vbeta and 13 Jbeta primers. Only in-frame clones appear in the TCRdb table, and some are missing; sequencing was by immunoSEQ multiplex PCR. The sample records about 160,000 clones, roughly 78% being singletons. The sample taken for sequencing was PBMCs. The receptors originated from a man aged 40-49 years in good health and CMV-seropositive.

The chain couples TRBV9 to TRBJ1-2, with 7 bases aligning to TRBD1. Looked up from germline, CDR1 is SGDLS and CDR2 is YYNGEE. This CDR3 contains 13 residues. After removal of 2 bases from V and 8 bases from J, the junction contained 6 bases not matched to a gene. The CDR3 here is CASSVTGLEGYTF. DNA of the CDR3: TGTGCCAGCAGCGTGACAGGGCTTGAGGGCTACACCTTC. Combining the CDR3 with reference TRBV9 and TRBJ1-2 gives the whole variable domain DSGVTQTPKHLITATGQRVTLRCSPRSGDLSVYWYQQSLDQGLQFLIQYYNGEERAKGNILERFSAQQFPDLHSELNLSSLELGDSALYFCASSVTGLEGYTFGSGTRLTVV.

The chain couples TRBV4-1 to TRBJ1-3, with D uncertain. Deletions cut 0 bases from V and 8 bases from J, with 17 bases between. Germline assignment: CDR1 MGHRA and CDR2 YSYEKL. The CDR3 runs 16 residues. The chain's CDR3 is CASSQESDKRADTIYF. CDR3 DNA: TGCGCCAGCAGCCAAGAATCTGATAAACGTGCGGACACCATATATTTT.

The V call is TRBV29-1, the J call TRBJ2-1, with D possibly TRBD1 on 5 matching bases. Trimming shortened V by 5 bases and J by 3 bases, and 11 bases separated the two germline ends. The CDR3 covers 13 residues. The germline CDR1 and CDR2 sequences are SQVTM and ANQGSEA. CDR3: CSVPSDSYNEQFF. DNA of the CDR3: TGCAGCGTTCCCTCCGACAGCTACAATGAGCAGTTCTTC.

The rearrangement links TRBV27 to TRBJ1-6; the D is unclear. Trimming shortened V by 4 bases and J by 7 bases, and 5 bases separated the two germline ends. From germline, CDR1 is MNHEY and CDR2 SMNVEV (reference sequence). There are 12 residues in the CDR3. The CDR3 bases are TGTGCCAGCAGTTCCCCGAATTCACCCCTCCACTTT. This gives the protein CASSSPNSPLHF.

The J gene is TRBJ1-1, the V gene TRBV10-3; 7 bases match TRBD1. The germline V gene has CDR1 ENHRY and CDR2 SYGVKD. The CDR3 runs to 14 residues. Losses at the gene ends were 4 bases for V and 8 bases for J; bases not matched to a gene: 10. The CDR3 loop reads CAISGVGTANEAFF. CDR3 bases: TGTGCCATCAGTGGGGTCGGGACAGCGAACGAAGCTTTCTTT.

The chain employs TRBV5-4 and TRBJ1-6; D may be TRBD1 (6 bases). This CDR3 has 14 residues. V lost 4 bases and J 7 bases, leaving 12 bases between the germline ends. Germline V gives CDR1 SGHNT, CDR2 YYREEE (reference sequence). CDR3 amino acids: CASSLRQVNSPLHF. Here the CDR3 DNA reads TGTGCCAGCAGCCTACGACAGGTCAATTCACCCCTCCACTTT.

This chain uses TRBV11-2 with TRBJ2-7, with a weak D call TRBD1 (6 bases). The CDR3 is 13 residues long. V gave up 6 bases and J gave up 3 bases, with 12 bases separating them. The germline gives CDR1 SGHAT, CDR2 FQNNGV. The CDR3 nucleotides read TGTGCCAGCAGTTACACAGGGAGCTACGAGCAGTACTTC. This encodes CASSYTGSYEQYF.

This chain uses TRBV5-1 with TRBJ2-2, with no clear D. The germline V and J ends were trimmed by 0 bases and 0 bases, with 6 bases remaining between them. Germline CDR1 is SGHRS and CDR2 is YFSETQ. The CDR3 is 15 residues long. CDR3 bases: TGCGCCAGCAGCTTGGCCAGAACGAACACCGGGGAGCTGTTTTTT. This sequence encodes CASSLARTNTGELFF.

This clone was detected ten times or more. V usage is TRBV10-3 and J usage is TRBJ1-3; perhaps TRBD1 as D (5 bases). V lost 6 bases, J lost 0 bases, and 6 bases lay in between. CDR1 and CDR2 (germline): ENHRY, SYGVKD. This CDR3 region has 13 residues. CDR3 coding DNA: TGTGCCATCAGGGACACCTCTGGAAACACCATATATTTT. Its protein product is CAIRDTSGNTIYF.

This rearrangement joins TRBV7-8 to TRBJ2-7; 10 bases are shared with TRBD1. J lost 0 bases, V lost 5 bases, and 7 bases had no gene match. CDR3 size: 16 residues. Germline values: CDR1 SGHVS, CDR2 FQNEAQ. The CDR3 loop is CASSPARTGGSYEQYF. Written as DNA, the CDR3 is TGTGCCAGCAGCCCCGCTAGGACAGGGGGCTCCTACGAGCAGTACTTC.

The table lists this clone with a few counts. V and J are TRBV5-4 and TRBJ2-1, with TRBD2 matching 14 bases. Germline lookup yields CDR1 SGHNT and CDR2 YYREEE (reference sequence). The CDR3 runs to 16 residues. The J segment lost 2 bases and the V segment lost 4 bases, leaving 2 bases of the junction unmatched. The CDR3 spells CASSPTSGGAYNEQFF. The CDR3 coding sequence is TGTGCCAGCAGCCCGACTAGCGGGGGGGCCTACAATGAGCAGTTCTTC.

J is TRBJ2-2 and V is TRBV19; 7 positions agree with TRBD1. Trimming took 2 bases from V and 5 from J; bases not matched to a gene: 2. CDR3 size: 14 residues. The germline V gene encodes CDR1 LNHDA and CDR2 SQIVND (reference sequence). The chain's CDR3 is CASSIMDRTGELFF. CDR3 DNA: TGTGCCAGTAGTATAATGGACAGGACCGGGGAGCTGTTTTTT. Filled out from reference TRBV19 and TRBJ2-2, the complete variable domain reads DGGITQSPKYLFRKEGQNVTLSCEQNLNHDAMYWYRQDPGQGLRLIYYSQIVNDFQKGDIAEGYSVSREKKESFPLTVTSAQKNPTAFYLCASSIMDRTGELFFGEGSRLTVL.

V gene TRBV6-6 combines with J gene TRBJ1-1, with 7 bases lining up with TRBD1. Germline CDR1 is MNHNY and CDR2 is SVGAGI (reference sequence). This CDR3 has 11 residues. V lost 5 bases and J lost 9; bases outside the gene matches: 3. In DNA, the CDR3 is TGTGCCAGCAGTGGGACAGCAAAAGCTTTCTTT. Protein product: CASSGTAKAFF.

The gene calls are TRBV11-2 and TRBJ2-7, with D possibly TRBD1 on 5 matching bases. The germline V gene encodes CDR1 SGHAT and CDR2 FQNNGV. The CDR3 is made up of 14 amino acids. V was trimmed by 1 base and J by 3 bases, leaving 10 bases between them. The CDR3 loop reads CASSLGFTGYEQYF. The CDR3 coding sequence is TGTGCCAGCAGCTTAGGTTTTACAGGCTACGAGCAGTACTTC.

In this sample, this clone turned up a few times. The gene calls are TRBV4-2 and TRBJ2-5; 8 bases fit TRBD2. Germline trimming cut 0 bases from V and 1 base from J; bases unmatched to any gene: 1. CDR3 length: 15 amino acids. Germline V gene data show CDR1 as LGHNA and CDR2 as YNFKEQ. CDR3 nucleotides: TGTGCCAGCAGCCAAGATCGGGGGGGCCAAGAGACCCAGTACTTC. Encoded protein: CASSQDRGGQETQYF.

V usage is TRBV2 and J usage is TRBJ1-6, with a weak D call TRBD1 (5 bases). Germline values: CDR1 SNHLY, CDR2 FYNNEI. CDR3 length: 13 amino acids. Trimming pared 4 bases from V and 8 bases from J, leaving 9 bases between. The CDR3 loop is CASSGGTHSPLHF. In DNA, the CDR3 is TGTGCCAGCAGTGGCGGGACCCATTCACCCCTCCACTTT.

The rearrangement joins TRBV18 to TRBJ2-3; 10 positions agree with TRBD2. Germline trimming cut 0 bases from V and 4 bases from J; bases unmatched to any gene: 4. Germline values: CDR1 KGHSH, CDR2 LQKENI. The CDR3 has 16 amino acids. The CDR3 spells CASSPPKRGGPDTQYF. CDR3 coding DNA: TGTGCCAGCTCACCACCGAAGCGGGGGGGCCCAGATACGCAGTATTTT.

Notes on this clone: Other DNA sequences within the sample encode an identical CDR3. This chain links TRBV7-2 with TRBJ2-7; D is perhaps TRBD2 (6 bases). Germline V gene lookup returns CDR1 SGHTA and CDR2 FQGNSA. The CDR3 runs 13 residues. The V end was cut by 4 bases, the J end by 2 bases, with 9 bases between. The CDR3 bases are TGTGCCAGCAGCTCGGGACTCCCCTACGAGCAGTACTTC. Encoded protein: CASSSGLPYEQYF.

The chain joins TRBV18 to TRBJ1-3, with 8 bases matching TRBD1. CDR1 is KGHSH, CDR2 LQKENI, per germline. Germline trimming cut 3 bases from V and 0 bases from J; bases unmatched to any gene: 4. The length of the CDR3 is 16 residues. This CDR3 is CASSPGTGSSGNTIYF. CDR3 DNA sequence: TGTGCCAGCTCACCGGGGACAGGAAGCTCTGGAAACACCATATATTTT. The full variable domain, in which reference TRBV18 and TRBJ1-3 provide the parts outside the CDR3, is NAGVMQNPRHLVRRRGQEARLRCSPMKGHSHVYWYRQLPEEGLKFMVYLQKENIIDESGMPKERFSAEFPKEGPSILRIQQVVRGDSAAYFCASSPGTGSSGNTIYFGEGSWLTVV.

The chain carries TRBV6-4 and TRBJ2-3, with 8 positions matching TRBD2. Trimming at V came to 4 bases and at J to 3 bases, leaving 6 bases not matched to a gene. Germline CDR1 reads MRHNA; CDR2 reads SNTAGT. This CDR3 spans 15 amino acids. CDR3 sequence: CASSVGLAGTDTQYF. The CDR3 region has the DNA TGTGCCAGCAGTGTCGGCCTAGCGGGTACAGATACGCAGTATTTT.

CDR3 DNA: TGTGCCAGCAGTCCCTGGACAGCACTTAACTATGGCTACACCTTC. Translating it yields CASSPWTALNYGYTF. The chain couples TRBV27 to TRBJ1-2; D may be TRBD1 (6 bases). V lost 5 bases to trimming and J lost 1 base, with 14 bases between them. The CDR3 spans 15 residues. CDR1 and CDR2 (germline): MNHEY, SMNVEV (reference sequence).